This T cell receptor beta chain was recovered during a study of T cells in narcolepsy. As for the study in general: Enrolled donors included narcolepsy type 1 or type 2 patients and healthy controls. Findings and caveats of the study: Same-patient CSF and blood CD4+ T cell clonotypes included HCRT-specific and TRIB2-specific autoreactive ones. Reportedly, autoreactive clonotypes were serially detected in patients' blood but not controls'. Autoreactive clone sequences were missing from some blood memory CD4+ repertoires.

This CDR3 is 18 amino acids long. V was trimmed by 1 base and J by 4 bases, leaving 21 bases between them. Germline lookup yields CDR1 SGHDN and CDR2 FVKESK. About this clone: Its matching antigen is unknown.

TCRdb's copy holds only in-frame clones and misses some; the assay was immunoSEQ multiplex PCR. The sample includes about 35,000 clones, roughly 77% of them seen just once. The gene calls are TRBV14 and TRBJ2-3; D gene ambiguous. The origin of this receptor is a human donor in good health. Sequenced input: memory (CD45RA-) CD4+ T cells from blood. Here the CDR3 DNA reads TGTGCCAGCAGCCAAGGGAGAAGAAGGAAGGAAGGCCCAGATACGCAGTATTTT. Translating it yields CASSQGRRRKEGPDTQYF.